One sample yielded the 16 T cell receptor beta chains listed below, sequenced in a study of T cell responses to AZD1222 COVID-19 vaccine. Data came from immunoSEQ multiplex PCR; TCRdb stores just in-frame clones and leaves some out. The sample records about 40,000 clones, about nine tenths being singletons. The sample consisted of peripheral blood, taken 28 days after the second dose of the MenACWY control vaccine. The receptors were gathered from an adult who received the MenACWY meningococcal vaccine as a control.

The chain combines TRBV19 with TRBJ2-3; D may be TRBD1 (7 bases). Trimming removed 3 bases at V and 1 base at J, with 11 bases between. From germline, CDR1 is LNHDA and CDR2 SQIVND (reference sequence). This CDR3 is built from 15 residues. CDR3 nucleotides: TGTGCCAGTAGTATTCGGGGGACAGGCACAGATACGCAGTATTTT. The encoded protein is CASSIRGTGTDTQYF.

This clone showed up just once. The rearrangement joins TRBV10-3 to TRBJ2-7; 11 bases align to TRBD2. With V trimmed by 6 bases and J by 3 bases, 7 bases remained unmatched. Germline lookup yields CDR1 ENHRY and CDR2 SYGVKD. This CDR3 contains 15 residues. CDR3 loop: CAISDGTSGYYEQYF. The CDR3 nucleotides read TGTGCCATCAGCGACGGGACTAGCGGCTACTACGAGCAGTACTTC.

This sequence joins TRBV18 and TRBJ1-6; no clear D gene. Trimming removed 2 bases from V and 7 bases from J, with 3 bases in between. From germline, CDR1 is KGHSH and CDR2 LQKENI. This CDR3 has 12 amino acids. This CDR3 is CASSPRNSPLHF. The CDR3 region has the DNA TGTGCCAGCTCACCAAGGAATTCACCCCTCCACTTT.

V gene TRBV7-9 combines with J gene TRBJ2-3; D ambiguous. V dropped 3 bases and J dropped 2 bases, with 6 bases sitting between them. From germline, CDR1 is SEHNR and CDR2 FQNEAQ (reference sequence). The CDR3 runs 13 residues. CDR3 nucleotides: TGTGCCAGCAGCTTCCTCCCCACAGATACGCAGTATTTT. Translated, it gives CASSFLPTDTQYF.

The gene calls are TRBV28 and TRBJ1-2; TRBD1 might be the D (6 bases). Germline-derived CDR1 and CDR2 are MDHEN and SYDVKM. Trimming took off 8 bases at V and 6 bases at J, with 16 bases between the two ends. This CDR3 is 13 amino acids long. The chain's CDR3 is CASASGEGNGYTF. The CDR3 DNA reads as TGTGCCAGCGCTTCAGGGGAGGGGAATGGCTACACCTTC.

The chain couples TRBV29-1 to TRBJ2-1; D is ambiguous. The V gene lost 5 bases and the J gene lost 6 bases, with 11 bases spanning the gap. This CDR3 has 12 amino acids. Germline loops: CDR1 SQVTM, CDR2 ANQGSEA. CDR3 residues: CSVNKQLNEQFF. CDR3 nucleotide sequence: TGCAGCGTTAACAAACAGCTCAATGAGCAGTTCTTC.

This clone was counted a single time. The chain has TRBV5-1 and TRBJ1-3; D is uncertain. The ends were cut back, 2 bases at V and 0 bases at J, with 9 bases in the middle. Germline V gene lookup returns CDR1 SGHRS and CDR2 YFSETQ. The CDR3 consists of 15 residues. The CDR3 sequence is CASSFGISSGNTIYF. The CDR3 coding sequence is TGCGCCAGCAGCTTTGGCATCAGCTCTGGAAACACCATATATTTT.

The chain carries TRBV5-1 and TRBJ2-7, with 11 bases that match TRBD1. The CDR3 is made up of 16 amino acids. The trim removed 5 bases at V and 2 bases at J, leaving 9 bases unmatched. The V gene's germline CDR1 is SGHRS and CDR2 YFSETQ. The CDR3 nucleotides are TGCGCCAGCAGTCATTATCCGGGACAGGGGGCCTACGAGCAGTACTTC. Translating gives CASSHYPGQGAYEQYF.

V gene TRBV28 combines with J gene TRBJ2-7, with D perhaps matching TRBD1 (5 bases). V lost 6 bases and J lost 5, with 11 bases in between. From germline, CDR1 is MDHEN and CDR2 SYDVKM. This CDR3 contains 12 residues. CDR3 coding DNA: TGTGCCAGCAGCCCCCCCAGGGACGAGCAGTACTTC. Encoded protein: CASSPPRDEQYF.

The chain is built from TRBV2 and TRBJ2-2; TRBD2 agrees at 12 bases. This CDR3 has 16 residues. The J segment lost 4 bases and the V segment lost 5 bases, leaving 5 bases of the junction unmatched. Germline V gene data show CDR1 as SNHLY and CDR2 as FYNNEI. CDR3 in amino acids: CASSLPSGRVTGELFF. The CDR3 DNA sequence: TGTGCCAGCAGTCTGCCTAGCGGGAGGGTCACCGGGGAGCTGTTTTTT.

V usage is TRBV2 and J usage is TRBJ2-1; tentative D call: TRBD2 (6 bases). CDR3 length: 12 residues. The germline gives CDR1 SNHLY, CDR2 FYNNEI. V was trimmed by 6 bases and J by 8 bases, leaving 11 bases between them. CDR3 protein: CASRPAGHEQFF. CDR3 DNA sequence: TGTGCCAGCAGACCCGCGGGGCATGAGCAGTTCTTC.

The CDR3 DNA is TGTGCCAGTTACAGGGTTAGTCCTCCTTACGAGCAGTACTTC. This sequence encodes CASYRVSPPYEQYF. The chain recombines TRBV6-5 with TRBJ2-7, with D maybe TRBD1 (6 bases). Trimming left V 9 bases short and J 4 bases short, with 19 bases between. The V gene's germline CDR1 is MNHEY and CDR2 SVGAGI. The CDR3 is 14 residues long.

The chain has TRBV7-9 and TRBJ2-5; TRBD2 might be the D (5 bases). Trimming took off 5 bases at V and 10 bases at J, with 14 bases between the two ends. The CDR3 runs 12 residues. Germline CDR1 reads SEHNR; CDR2 reads FQNEAQ (reference sequence). The CDR3: CASSPAGVDQYF. CDR3 coding DNA: TGTGCCAGCAGCCCTGCCGGGGTGGACCAGTACTTC.

This clone came up a few times. The rearrangement joins TRBV11-3 to TRBJ1-5; 8 bases are a match to TRBD1. CDR1 SGHNT and CDR2 YENEEA come from the germline V gene. The junction had 6 bases not matched to a gene; V was cut back by 5 bases and J by 6 bases. This CDR3 has 14 residues. CDR3 bases: TGTGCCAGCAGCGATCAGGGGGCAGGTCAGCCCCAGCATTTT. It is translated as CASSDQGAGQPQHF.

This clone was counted once. This chain links TRBV12-5 with TRBJ1-3, with D unresolved. Germline V gives CDR1 LGHNT, CDR2 FRNRAP. CDR3 size: 14 residues. V dropped 5 bases and J dropped 2 bases, with 10 bases sitting between them. The CDR3 is CASGPRATGNTIYF. Here the CDR3 DNA reads TGTGCTAGTGGTCCGAGGGCCACTGGAAACACCATATATTTT.

This chain links TRBV7-9 with TRBJ1-2, with D possibly being TRBD1 (6 bases). There are 16 residues in the CDR3. The V gene's germline CDR1 is SEHNR and CDR2 FQNEAQ (reference sequence). The V and J ends lost 4 bases and 8 bases respectively, with 23 bases between them. The CDR3 DNA reads TGTGCCAGCAGCTCTAACGAGGGACACGGTCACCTCGGCTACACCTTC. This codes for CASSSNEGHGHLGYTF.